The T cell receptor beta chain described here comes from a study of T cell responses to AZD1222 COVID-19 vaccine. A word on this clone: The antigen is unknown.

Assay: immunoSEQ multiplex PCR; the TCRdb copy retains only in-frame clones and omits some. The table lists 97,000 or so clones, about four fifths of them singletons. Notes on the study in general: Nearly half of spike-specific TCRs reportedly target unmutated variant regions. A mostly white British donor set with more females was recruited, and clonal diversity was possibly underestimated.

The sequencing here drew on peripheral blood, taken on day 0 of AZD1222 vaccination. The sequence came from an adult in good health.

The CDR3 here is CASSIGYGDTSNQPQHF. The CDR3 DNA reads TGTGCCAGTAGTATTGGTTATGGGGATACTAGCAATCAGCCCCAGCATTTT. The chain joins TRBV19 to TRBJ1-5; D is unresolved. The V end lost 3 bases, the J end lost 0 bases, and 15 bases lay between the germline ends. Germline V lookup: CDR1 LNHDA, CDR2 SQIVND (reference sequence). This CDR3 has 17 residues.